Only a few counts were recorded for the clone carrying this T cell receptor (beta chain). The data stem from a study of CD8 T cells in ankylosing spondylitis. CDR3 length: 15 amino acids. V dropped 3 bases and J dropped 1 base, with 12 bases sitting between them. Each CDR3 protein gets one entry after TCRdb re-called the 5' RACE reads with MiXCR. This table holds 250,000 to 350,000 distinct CDR3 sequences, about 20% found once. The chain employs TRBV12-3 or TRBV12-4 and TRBJ1-1; no definite D call. Sequencing used blood, either unsorted or a sorted T cell fraction (not recorded which). The source of this sequence is a male donor with ankylosing spondylitis or in good health (not recorded which). CDR3 loop: CASSFGGGPNTEAFF. The CDR3 DNA sequence: TGTGCCAGCAGTTTCGGCGGAGGGCCGAACACTGAAGCTTTCTTT.